This passage covers 19 T cell receptor beta chains from one sample sequenced in a study of blood T cell repertoires in COVID-19. Clones were read by immunoSEQ multiplex PCR, and TCRdb kept only the in-frame ones, dropping some. The table shows around 480,000 clones, with about nine tenths occurring only once. The sequenced sample was PBMCs or T cells enriched from blood (not recorded which). The receptors were gathered from a woman aged 18 to 35 who had recovered from COVID-19.

This clone appeared once. V is TRBV19 and J is TRBJ1-5; TRBD1 matches 9 bases. The CDR3 has 15 amino acids. Germline V gene data show CDR1 as LNHDA and CDR2 as SQIVND (reference sequence). J gave up 5 bases and V 5 bases, and 7 bases lay outside the gene matches. The CDR3 reads CASSPSGQGHQPQHF. The DNA of the CDR3 is TGTGCCAGTAGTCCCTCGGGACAGGGACATCAGCCCCAGCATTTT.

This chain uses TRBV30 with TRBJ1-1; D unresolved. Per germline, CDR1 GTSNPN and CDR2 SVGIG (reference sequence). The CDR3 has 12 amino acids. V dropped 1 base and J dropped 10 bases, with 13 bases sitting between them. The CDR3 bases are TGTGCCTGGAGTGCCGGGGTAAGTGCAGCTTTCTTT. Amino acid sequence: CAWSAGVSAAFF.

The chain recombines TRBV29-1 with TRBJ2-3, with 10 bases that match TRBD2. The CDR3 is 14 residues long. The germline gives CDR1 SQVTM, CDR2 ANQGSEA. Losses at the gene ends were 4 bases for V and 1 base for J; bases not matched to a gene: 2. The DNA for the CDR3 is TGCAGCGTTGCCACTAGCGGGGGCACAGATACGCAGTATTTT. Encoded protein: CSVATSGGTDTQYF.

This chain joins TRBV7-2 and TRBJ2-1; TRBD2 is a possible D gene (7 bases). Deletions cut 4 bases from V and 0 bases from J, with 19 bases between. Germline-derived CDR1 and CDR2 are SGHTA and FQGNSA. The CDR3 runs 18 residues. DNA of the CDR3: TGTGCCAGCAGCTCCTTAGGGGGGGTATCAGGCTCCTACAATGAGCAGTTCTTC. Residues: CASSSLGGVSGSYNEQFF.

The chain uses TRBV11-2 and TRBJ2-1; 7 nucleotides match TRBD2. The CDR3 has 16 amino acids. In germline, CDR1 is SGHAT, CDR2 FQNNGV. Losses at the gene ends were 7 bases for V and 8 bases for J; bases not matched to a gene: 17. The CDR3 sequence: CASTHQRLASPDEQFF. The CDR3, as DNA: TGTGCCAGCACCCATCAACGACTAGCCTCCCCGGATGAGCAGTTCTTC.

The rearrangement joins TRBV5-1 to TRBJ2-2, with D possibly TRBD1 on 6 matching bases. CDR1 and CDR2 (germline): SGHRS, YFSETQ. The CDR3 covers 14 residues. V lost 6 bases and J lost 0, with 9 bases in between. CDR3 DNA sequence: TGCGCCAGCAAAGGGACACCGAACACCGGGGAGCTGTTTTTT. The encoded protein is CASKGTPNTGELFF.

V is TRBV6-5 and J is TRBJ1-1; 7 bases are shared with TRBD1. There are 13 residues in the CDR3. V gave up 6 bases and J gave up 5 bases; unmatched junction bases: 6. Germline CDR1 is MNHEY and CDR2 is SVGAGI. The CDR3 sequence is CASRQGMETEAFF. Here the CDR3 DNA reads TGTGCCAGCAGACAGGGGATGGAGACTGAAGCTTTCTTT.

The gene calls are TRBV9 and TRBJ2-1, with 7 bases that match TRBD1. The CDR3 spans 14 residues. Germline assignment: CDR1 SGDLS and CDR2 YYNGEE. V was pared by 3 bases and J by 5 bases, with 5 bases of the junction left unmatched. This CDR3 is CASSDRDSNNEQFF. The CDR3 DNA sequence: TGTGCCAGCAGCGACCGGGACAGCAACAATGAGCAGTTCTTC.

DNA of the CDR3: TGCAGCGTTGTCGGGCAGGGTAAAGAGACCCAGTACTTC. Amino acids: CSVVGQGKETQYF. The V gene is TRBV29-1, the J gene TRBJ2-5; TRBD1 might be the D (5 bases). Deletions cut 4 bases from V and 3 bases from J, with 12 bases between. CDR1 is SQVTM, CDR2 ANQGSEA, per germline. This CDR3 comprises 13 residues.

The CDR3 DNA sequence: TGTGCCAGCAGTCCGGGGAGCTCCTACAATGAGCAGTTCTTC. This gives the protein CASSPGSSYNEQFF. The V call is TRBV6-2 or TRBV6-3, the J call TRBJ2-1, with D perhaps matching TRBD2 (5 bases). Trimming took 5 bases from V and 0 from J, leaving 8 bases between them. The CDR3 has 14 amino acids. Looked up from germline, CDR1 is MNHEY and CDR2 is SVGEGT.

This clone was recorded only once. The rearrangement uses TRBV5-5 and TRBJ2-7, with D maybe TRBD2 (6 bases). The germline V and J ends were trimmed by 2 bases and 2 bases, with 17 bases remaining between them. There are 16 residues in the CDR3. Germline-derived CDR1 and CDR2 are SGHKS and YYEKEE (reference sequence). The CDR3 coding sequence is TGTGCCAGCAGCTTTGCGGGACTCGTAGGCCCCTACGAGCAGTACTTC. Its translation is CASSFAGLVGPYEQYF.

CDR3 sequence: CASSFPSLLDYGYTF. The CDR3 DNA follows: TGTGCCAGCAGTTTCCCGAGCCTCCTTGACTATGGCTACACCTTC. This sequence joins TRBV6-5 and TRBJ1-2; D gene ambiguous. This CDR3 is 15 amino acids long. Germline V gene lookup returns CDR1 MNHEY and CDR2 SVGAGI. Trimming stripped 4 bases from V and 3 bases from J, with 15 bases between.

The chain combines TRBV5-1 with TRBJ2-3, with 9 positions matching TRBD1. From germline, CDR1 is SGHRS and CDR2 YFSETQ. With 4 bases clipped from V and 7 bases from J, the junction kept 10 bases outside the gene matches. CDR3 length equals 15 residues. DNA for the CDR3: TGCGCCAGCAGCAACGGGACAGGGACGACGCATACGCAGTATTTT. This translates into CASSNGTGTTHTQYF.

V and J are TRBV7-2 and TRBJ2-7; D uncertain. Germline V gives CDR1 SGHTA, CDR2 FQGNSA. V was trimmed by 4 bases and J by 2 bases, leaving 12 bases between them. The CDR3 runs to 14 residues. The CDR3 coding sequence is TGTGCCAGCAGCTCCGCCACTCTCACCTACGAGCAGTACTTC. Amino acids: CASSSATLTYEQYF. The whole variable domain, filled in from reference TRBV7-2 and TRBJ2-7, reads GAGVSQSPSNKVTEKGKDVELRCDPISGHTALYWYRQSLGQGLEFLIYFQGNSAPDKSGLPSDRFSAERTGGSVSTLTIQRTQQEDSAVYLCASSSATLTYEQYFGPGTRLTVT.

J is TRBJ1-6 and V is TRBV7-8; no clear D gene. Germline loops: CDR1 SGHVS, CDR2 FQNEAQ. Trimming removed 1 base at V and 8 bases at J, with 9 bases between. This CDR3 spans 14 amino acids. The CDR3 nucleotides are TGTGCCAGCAGCTTAGTCGGGGAACATTCACCCCTCCACTTT. This codes for CASSLVGEHSPLHF.

This clone was observed a few times. The chain recombines TRBV10-3 with TRBJ1-2; D unresolved. The germline gives CDR1 ENHRY, CDR2 SYGVKD. V was pared by 2 bases and J by 8 bases, with 12 bases between. This CDR3 comprises 13 residues. In DNA, the CDR3 is TGTGCCATCAGTGAGAGGTTTGGGGAGGGCTACACCTTC. Amino acids: CAISERFGEGYTF.

Comments on this clone: Distinct nucleotide sequences in the sample also encode this CDR3. This rearrangement joins TRBV18 to TRBJ1-1; no reliable D call. Trimming stripped 3 bases from V and 5 bases from J, with 10 bases between. Germline V gene data show CDR1 as KGHSH and CDR2 as LQKENI. The CDR3 length is 13 residues. The DNA of the CDR3 is TGTGCCAGCTCACCGGAGGGAGGGACTGAAGCTTTCTTT. Translated: CASSPEGGTEAFF.

The chain combines TRBV2 with TRBJ1-5, with 7 bases identical to TRBD1. After removal of 4 bases from V and 4 bases from J, the junction contained 4 bases not matched to a gene. From germline, CDR1 is SNHLY and CDR2 FYNNEI. The CDR3 length is 14 residues. The CDR3 sequence: CASSVEGANQPQHF. As DNA, the CDR3 is TGTGCCAGCAGTGTGGAGGGGGCTAATCAGCCCCAGCATTTT. Looking up the rest from reference TRBV2 and TRBJ1-5 gives the full variable domain: EPEVTQTPSHQVTQMGQEVILRCVPISNHLYFYWYRQILGQKVEFLVSFYNNEISEKSEIFDDQFSVERPDGSNFTLKIRSTKLEDSAMYFCASSVEGANQPQHFGDGTRLSIL.

This chain joins TRBV13 and TRBJ1-3; tentative D call: TRBD1 (6 bases). V gave up 5 bases and J gave up 0 bases, with 11 bases separating them. CDR3 length: 15 amino acids. Germline V CDR1 and CDR2: PRHDT, FYEKMQ (reference sequence). The CDR3 is CASSPGHNSGNTIYF. CDR3 bases: TGTGCCAGCAGCCCGGGACACAACTCTGGAAACACCATATATTTT.